In its sample, the clone carrying this TCR beta chain was seen once. Its specificity is unknown. The CDR3 is 16 residues long. Trimming cost V 7 bases and J 6 bases, with 25 bases left between them. Looked up from germline, CDR1 is MDHEN and CDR2 is SYDVKM. This entry belongs to a study of shared clonotypes between healthy human individuals. General study points: The genetic and exposure-history diversity represented was limited by few donors.

The replicate PCRs on unsorted PBMC were given 300 ng DNA, which is 25,000 to 35,000 T cell genomes. Bulk PBMC genomic DNA spanned ten immunoSEQ deep plates. In the authors' workflow: Sequence data from immunoSEQ were junction-only and lacked quality scores; consequently, filtering differed. Only in-frame clones appear in the TCRdb table, and some are missing; sequencing was by immunoSEQ multiplex PCR. V and J calls and clone size are copied from that table; D and trimming were computed from the DNA. The data show fewer than 650,000 clones, around three quarters seen once. Material: PBMCs. This TCR was sampled from a woman in her thirties or forties in good health. Some clones in this sample may be carry-over from other donors' samples. J is TRBJ2-7 and V is TRBV28; a possible D gene is TRBD2 (5 bases). CDR3 loop: CASTLTTPEAFREQYF. CDR3 DNA: TGTGCCAGCACCCTCACGACCCCGGAGGCATTTCGCGAGCAGTACTTC.